This TCR beta chain was sequenced for a study of blood T cell repertoires in COVID-19. Study in general: Some COVID-19 samples were acute and others convalescent; all came from the United States, Italy and Spain. T cells, B-cell-depleted T cells, or PBMCs provided the cDNA or gDNA that served as material.

As processed by the authors: Scientists estimated how many nucleated cells there were by amplifying reference gene primers. Data came from immunoSEQ multiplex PCR; TCRdb stores just in-frame clones and leaves some out. The V and J calls and the clone size are those of that table, but D and trimming were determined from the DNA. The sample comprises 80,000 to 95,000 clones, about 90% of which are singletons, and about 1.8% rests with the top ten. There are 16 residues in the CDR3. Germline V gene data show CDR1 as LNHDA and CDR2 as SQIVND (reference sequence). With V trimmed by 3 bases and J by 3 bases, 5 bases remained unmatched.

The TCR comes from a human donor with active COVID-19. The donor label of this sample is uncertain. V gene TRBV19 combines with J gene TRBJ2-1, with 10 bases lining up with TRBD2. The specimen was peripheral blood. This CDR3 reads CASSILAGGLYNEQFF. CDR3 bases: TGTGCCAGTAGTATCTTAGCGGGGGGCCTCTACAATGAGCAGTTCTTC. The whole variable domain, filled in from reference TRBV19 and TRBJ2-1, reads DGGITQSPKYLFRKEGQNVTLSCEQNLNHDAMYWYRQDPGQGLRLIYYSQIVNDFQKGDIAEGYSVSREKKESFPLTVTSAQKNPTAFYLCASSILAGGLYNEQFFGPGTRLTVL.